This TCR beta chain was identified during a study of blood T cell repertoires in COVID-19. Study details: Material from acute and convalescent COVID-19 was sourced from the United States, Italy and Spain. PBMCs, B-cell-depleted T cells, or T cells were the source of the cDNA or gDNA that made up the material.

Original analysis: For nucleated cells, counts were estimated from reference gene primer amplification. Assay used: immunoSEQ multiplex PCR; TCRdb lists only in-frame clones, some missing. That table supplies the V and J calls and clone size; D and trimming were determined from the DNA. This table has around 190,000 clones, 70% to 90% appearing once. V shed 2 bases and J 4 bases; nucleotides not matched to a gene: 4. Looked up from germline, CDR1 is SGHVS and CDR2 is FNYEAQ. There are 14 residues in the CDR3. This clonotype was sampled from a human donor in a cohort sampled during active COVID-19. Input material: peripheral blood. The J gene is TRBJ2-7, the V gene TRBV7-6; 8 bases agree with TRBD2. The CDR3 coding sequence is TGTGCCAGCAGCTTATTCGGGGGGGGTTACGAGCAGTACTTC. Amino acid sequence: CASSLFGGGYEQYF.